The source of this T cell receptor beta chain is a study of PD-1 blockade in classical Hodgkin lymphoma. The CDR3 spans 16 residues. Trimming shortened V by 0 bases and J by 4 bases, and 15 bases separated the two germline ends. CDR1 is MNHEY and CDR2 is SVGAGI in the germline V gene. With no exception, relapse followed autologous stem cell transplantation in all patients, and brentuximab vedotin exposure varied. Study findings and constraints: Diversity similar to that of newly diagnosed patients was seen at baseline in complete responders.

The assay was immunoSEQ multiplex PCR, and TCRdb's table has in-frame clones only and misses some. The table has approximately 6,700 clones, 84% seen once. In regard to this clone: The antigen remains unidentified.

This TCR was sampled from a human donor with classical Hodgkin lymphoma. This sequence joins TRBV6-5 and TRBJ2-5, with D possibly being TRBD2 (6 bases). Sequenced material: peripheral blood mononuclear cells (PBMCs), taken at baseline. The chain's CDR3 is CASSYSSMGAGETQYF. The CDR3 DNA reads TGTGCCAGCAGTTACTCGAGTATGGGAGCGGGAGAGACCCAGTACTTC.